The rows below give T cell receptor beta chains drawn from one sample of a study of cytomegalovirus exposure and HLA in healthy donors. Assay: immunoSEQ multiplex PCR; the TCRdb copy retains only in-frame clones and omits some. The sample consists of some 150,000 clones, 86% of them appearing once. Input material: PBMCs. The receptors shown here come from a man younger than 35 in good health and CMV-seropositive. The CDR3 runs from the conserved cysteine through the conserved F or W. Fields, in order: CDR3 length, clone size, J gene, D gene, V gene, CDR3 protein, CDR3 DNA. A D gene is named only where the DNA matches it firmly. For some rows the clone size is stated as once, few or many, or as a class when expanded; others skip it.

CDR3 length: 13; clone size: once; J gene: TRBJ1-2; D gene: NA; V gene: TRBV5-5; CDR3 protein: CASSLERNYGYTF; CDR3 DNA: TGTGCCAGCAGCTTGGAGCGAAACTATGGCTACACCTTC
CDR3 length: 17; clone size: NA; J gene: TRBJ2-1; D gene: TRBD2; V gene: TRBV10-1; CDR3 protein: CASKGGAAGGLGDEQFF; CDR3 DNA: TGCGCCAGCAAAGGGGGCGCAGCGGGAGGGTTGGGGGATGAGCAGTTCTTC
CDR3 length: 13; clone size: NA; J gene: TRBJ1-1; D gene: NA; V gene: TRBV9; CDR3 protein: CASSVAGFAEAFF; CDR3 DNA: TGTGCCAGCAGCGTAGCGGGATTCGCTGAAGCTTTCTTT
CDR3 length: 15; clone size: NA; J gene: TRBJ2-2; D gene: TRBD2; V gene: TRBV5-6; CDR3 protein: CASSRTSGNTGELFF; CDR3 DNA: TGTGCCAGCAGCCGGACTAGCGGAAACACCGGGGAGCTGTTTTTT
CDR3 length: 14; clone size: NA; J gene: TRBJ1-2; D gene: NA; V gene: TRBV28; CDR3 protein: CASGFIQPINGYTF; CDR3 DNA: TGTGCCAGCGGTTTTATACAGCCGATAAATGGCTACACCTTC
CDR3 length: 17; clone size: NA; J gene: TRBJ2-3; D gene: NA; V gene: TRBV4-2; CDR3 protein: CASSQGALGGPTDTQYF; CDR3 DNA: TGTGCCAGCAGCCAAGGAGCATTGGGGGGACCCACAGATACGCAGTATTTT
CDR3 length: 11; clone size: NA; J gene: TRBJ1-1; D gene: NA; V gene: TRBV20-1; CDR3 protein: CSAPMNTEAFF; CDR3 DNA: TGCAGTGCACCTATGAACACTGAAGCTTTCTTT
CDR3 length: 14; clone size: NA; J gene: TRBJ2-3; D gene: NA; V gene: TRBV7-3; CDR3 protein: CASSPGGSTDTQYF; CDR3 DNA: TGTGCCAGCAGCCCCGGGGGTAGCACAGATACGCAGTATTTT
CDR3 length: 14; clone size: NA; J gene: TRBJ2-3; D gene: TRBD1; V gene: TRBV13; CDR3 protein: CASSRGRSTDTQYF; CDR3 DNA: TGTGCCAGCAGCAGGGGGCGAAGCACAGATACGCAGTATTTT
CDR3 length: 16; clone size: NA; J gene: TRBJ1-1; D gene: TRBD1; V gene: TRBV11-1; CDR3 protein: CASRPGQGASNTEAFF; CDR3 DNA: TGTGCCAGCAGACCGGGACAGGGGGCCTCTAACACTGAAGCTTTCTTT
CDR3 length: 16; clone size: NA; J gene: TRBJ2-7; D gene: NA; V gene: TRBV15; CDR3 protein: CATSRPFRTATYEQYF; CDR3 DNA: TGTGCCACCAGCAGGCCCTTCAGGACAGCGACCTACGAGCAGTACTTC
CDR3 length: 14; clone size: NA; J gene: TRBJ1-4; D gene: NA; V gene: TRBV7-2; CDR3 protein: CASSRGLTNEKLFF; CDR3 DNA: TGTGCCAGCAGCCGGGGTTTGACTAATGAAAAACTGTTTTTT
CDR3 length: 14; clone size: NA; J gene: TRBJ2-1; D gene: NA; V gene: TRBV27; CDR3 protein: CASSALGLGNEQFF; CDR3 DNA: TGTGCCAGCTCAGCCCTGGGGCTAGGCAATGAGCAGTTCTTC
CDR3 length: 14; clone size: few; J gene: TRBJ2-7; D gene: TRBD1; V gene: TRBV4-2; CDR3 protein: CASSQQDRGYEQYF; CDR3 DNA: TGTGCCAGCAGCCAACAGGACAGGGGGTACGAGCAGTACTTC
CDR3 length: 16; clone size: NA; J gene: TRBJ1-5; D gene: NA; V gene: TRBV21-1; CDR3 protein: CASSKARGYSNQPQHF; CDR3 DNA: TGTGCCAGCAGCAAAGCCAGGGGTTATAGCAATCAGCCCCAGCATTTT
CDR3 length: 14; clone size: NA; J gene: TRBJ2-7; D gene: NA; V gene: TRBV7-9; CDR3 protein: CASSSTRLAYEQYF; CDR3 DNA: TGTGCCAGCAGCTCGACCAGGTTGGCCTACGAGCAGTACTTC
CDR3 length: 13; clone size: NA; J gene: TRBJ2-3; D gene: NA; V gene: TRBV28; CDR3 protein: CASRDTYTDTQYF; CDR3 DNA: TGTGCCAGCCGGGACACCTACACAGATACGCAGTATTTT
CDR3 length: 16; clone size: NA; J gene: TRBJ2-5; D gene: NA; V gene: TRBV2; CDR3 protein: CASSDPPRQDLGTQYF; CDR3 DNA: TGTGCCAGCAGTGACCCACCTCGACAGGACCTGGGGACCCAGTACTTC
CDR3 length: 15; clone size: NA; J gene: TRBJ1-1; D gene: NA; V gene: TRBV18; CDR3 protein: CASSLSGGSGTEAFF; CDR3 DNA: TGTGCCAGCTCACTCTCCGGGGGGTCTGGCACTGAAGCTTTCTTT
CDR3 length: 15; clone size: NA; J gene: TRBJ1-5; D gene: TRBD1; V gene: TRBV7-2; CDR3 protein: CASSLGVGDSPPQHF; CDR3 DNA: TGTGCCAGCAGCTTAGGGGTAGGGGACAGTCCGCCCCAGCATTTT
CDR3 length: 13; clone size: NA; J gene: TRBJ1-5; D gene: NA; V gene: TRBV5-8; CDR3 protein: CASSLWRSQPQHF; CDR3 DNA: TGTGCCAGCAGCTTGTGGCGGAGTCAGCCCCAGCATTTT
CDR3 length: 16; clone size: NA; J gene: TRBJ1-6; D gene: TRBD1; V gene: TRBV6-6; CDR3 protein: CASSFPTGRRNSPLHF; CDR3 DNA: TGTGCCAGCAGTTTCCCGACAGGGCGGCGTAATTCACCCCTCCACTTT
CDR3 length: 15; clone size: NA; J gene: TRBJ2-1; D gene: TRBD1; V gene: TRBV6-5; CDR3 protein: CASRPGQGAINEQFF; CDR3 DNA: TGTGCCAGCAGACCGGGACAGGGGGCAATCAATGAGCAGTTCTTC
CDR3 length: 14; clone size: NA; J gene: TRBJ2-7; D gene: TRBD1; V gene: TRBV6-5; CDR3 protein: CASSYRTGVYEQYF; CDR3 DNA: TGTGCCAGCAGTTATCGGACAGGGGTTTACGAGCAGTACTTC
CDR3 length: 14; clone size: NA; J gene: TRBJ2-7; D gene: TRBD2; V gene: TRBV9; CDR3 protein: CASSPSGAGYEQYF; CDR3 DNA: TGTGCCAGCAGCCCAAGCGGGGCGGGGTACGAGCAGTACTTC
CDR3 length: 14; clone size: NA; J gene: TRBJ2-7; D gene: TRBD1; V gene: TRBV9; CDR3 protein: CASSLWTGSREQYF; CDR3 DNA: TGTGCCAGCAGCCTATGGACAGGGTCTCGCGAGCAGTACTTC
CDR3 length: 14; clone size: NA; J gene: TRBJ2-7; D gene: TRBD2; V gene: TRBV7-9; CDR3 protein: CASSLRTGGYEQYF; CDR3 DNA: TGTGCCAGCAGCTTACGAACGGGAGGTTACGAGCAGTACTTC
CDR3 length: 16; clone size: NA; J gene: TRBJ2-7; D gene: TRBD2; V gene: TRBV4-3; CDR3 protein: CASSGEVAGGLGEQYF; CDR3 DNA: TGCGCCAGCAGCGGGGAAGTAGCGGGAGGATTGGGAGAGCAGTACTTC
CDR3 length: 15; clone size: NA; J gene: TRBJ1-2; D gene: TRBD1; V gene: TRBV6-6; CDR3 protein: CASRGQGISLNGYTF; CDR3 DNA: TGTGCCAGCAGGGGACAGGGGATTTCTCTGAACGGCTACACCTTC
CDR3 length: 13; clone size: NA; J gene: TRBJ1-1; D gene: NA; V gene: TRBV9; CDR3 protein: CASSVAKGTEAFF; CDR3 DNA: TGTGCCAGCAGCGTAGCTAAGGGGACTGAAGCTTTCTTT
CDR3 length: 15; clone size: NA; J gene: TRBJ1-6; D gene: TRBD1; V gene: TRBV7-9; CDR3 protein: CASSPAGTGLSPLHF; CDR3 DNA: TGTGCCAGCAGCCCCGCCGGGACAGGGCTTTCACCCCTCCACTTT
CDR3 length: 14; clone size: NA; J gene: TRBJ2-7; D gene: TRBD1; V gene: TRBV6-6; CDR3 protein: CASSRQGPPYEQYF; CDR3 DNA: TGTGCCAGCAGCCGACAGGGACCCCCCTACGAGCAGTACTTC
CDR3 length: 13; clone size: NA; J gene: TRBJ2-2; D gene: NA; V gene: TRBV4-1; CDR3 protein: CASSQDPAGELFF; CDR3 DNA: TGCGCCAGCAGCCAAGATCCGGCCGGGGAGCTGTTTTTT
CDR3 length: 14; clone size: NA; J gene: TRBJ1-2; D gene: TRBD1; V gene: TRBV7-2; CDR3 protein: CAFPPGQGVDGYTF; CDR3 DNA: TGTGCCTTCCCGCCGGGACAGGGGGTCGATGGCTACACCTTC
CDR3 length: 13; clone size: NA; J gene: TRBJ2-7; D gene: TRBD2; V gene: TRBV28; CDR3 protein: CASTGGSSYEQYF; CDR3 DNA: TGTGCCAGTACGGGGGGAAGCTCCTACGAGCAGTACTTC
CDR3 length: 15; clone size: NA; J gene: TRBJ1-2; D gene: TRBD1; V gene: TRBV5-4; CDR3 protein: CASSDSGTGPYGYTF; CDR3 DNA: TGTGCCAGCAGTGACTCCGGGACAGGGCCTTATGGCTACACCTTC
CDR3 length: 16; clone size: NA; J gene: TRBJ2-3; D gene: TRBD2; V gene: TRBV5-4; CDR3 protein: CASSPGTSGGRNTQYF; CDR3 DNA: TGTGCCAGCAGCCCCGGGACTAGCGGGGGGCGGAATACGCAGTATTTT
CDR3 length: 14; clone size: NA; J gene: TRBJ1-5; D gene: TRBD1; V gene: TRBV9; CDR3 protein: CASSDGTANQPQHF; CDR3 DNA: TGTGCCAGCAGCGACGGGACAGCCAATCAGCCCCAGCATTTT
CDR3 length: 13; clone size: NA; J gene: TRBJ2-7; D gene: NA; V gene: TRBV27; CDR3 protein: CASSPTSNYEQYF; CDR3 DNA: TGTGCCAGCAGTCCCACTAGTAACTACGAGCAGTACTTC
CDR3 length: 12; clone size: NA; J gene: TRBJ2-7; D gene: TRBD2; V gene: TRBV29-1; CDR3 protein: CSVVLAGSVQYF; CDR3 DNA: TGCAGCGTTGTTCTAGCGGGTTCCGTGCAGTACTTC
CDR3 length: 16; clone size: NA; J gene: TRBJ2-2; D gene: NA; V gene: TRBV5-1; CDR3 protein: CASSLEARDRTGELFF; CDR3 DNA: TGCGCCAGCAGCTTGGAGGCTCGGGATCGGACCGGGGAGCTGTTTTTT
CDR3 length: 14; clone size: few; J gene: TRBJ1-2; D gene: TRBD1; V gene: TRBV5-1; CDR3 protein: CASSHRDRDYGYTF; CDR3 DNA: TGCGCCAGCAGCCATCGGGACAGGGACTATGGCTACACCTTC
CDR3 length: 15; clone size: few; J gene: TRBJ1-1; D gene: TRBD1; V gene: TRBV6-1; CDR3 protein: CASARGQLMNTEAFF; CDR3 DNA: TGTGCCAGTGCCCGGGGACAGCTCATGAACACTGAAGCTTTCTTT
CDR3 length: 15; clone size: NA; J gene: TRBJ2-1; D gene: TRBD1; V gene: TRBV10-2; CDR3 protein: CASSEGPDRYNEQFF; CDR3 DNA: TGCGCCAGCAGTGAGGGTCCGGACAGGTACAATGAGCAGTTCTTC
CDR3 length: 11; clone size: few; J gene: TRBJ1-2; D gene: TRBD1; V gene: TRBV27; CDR3 protein: CASGQGYGYTF; CDR3 DNA: TGTGCCAGCGGACAGGGCTATGGCTACACCTTC
CDR3 length: 13; clone size: NA; J gene: TRBJ1-5; D gene: NA; V gene: TRBV6-4; CDR3 protein: CASSEQDNQPQHF; CDR3 DNA: TGTGCCAGCAGTGAACAGGACAATCAGCCCCAGCATTTT
CDR3 length: 15; clone size: NA; J gene: TRBJ1-2; D gene: TRBD1; V gene: TRBV5-1; CDR3 protein: CASSLGDRDNYGYTF; CDR3 DNA: TGCGCCAGCAGCTTGGGGGACAGGGATAACTATGGCTACACCTTC
CDR3 length: 13; clone size: NA; J gene: TRBJ2-5; D gene: NA; V gene: TRBV28; CDR3 protein: CASSFRGGETQYF; CDR3 DNA: TGTGCCAGCAGTTTCCGAGGAGGAGAGACCCAGTACTTC
CDR3 length: 14; clone size: NA; J gene: TRBJ1-2; D gene: NA; V gene: TRBV5-8; CDR3 protein: CASSLKTVNYGYTF; CDR3 DNA: TGTGCCAGCAGCTTGAAGACAGTTAACTATGGCTACACCTTC
CDR3 length: 13; clone size: few; J gene: TRBJ1-2; D gene: TRBD1; V gene: TRBV9; CDR3 protein: CASSARDSYGYTF; CDR3 DNA: TGTGCCAGCAGCGCGCGGGACAGCTATGGCTACACCTTC
CDR3 length: 13; clone size: NA; J gene: TRBJ1-5; D gene: NA; V gene: TRBV30; CDR3 protein: CAWSSGVNQPQHF; CDR3 DNA: TGTGCCTGGAGTAGCGGGGTCAATCAGCCCCAGCATTTT
CDR3 length: 12; clone size: once; J gene: TRBJ2-4; D gene: TRBD2; V gene: TRBV19; CDR3 protein: CATSGGKNIQYF; CDR3 DNA: TGTGCCACCTCGGGAGGGAAAAACATTCAGTACTTC
CDR3 length: 13; clone size: NA; J gene: TRBJ2-7; D gene: NA; V gene: TRBV7-8; CDR3 protein: CASSLRGAYEQYF; CDR3 DNA: TGTGCCAGCAGCTTAAGAGGTGCCTACGAGCAGTACTTC
CDR3 length: 18; clone size: NA; J gene: TRBJ1-4; D gene: NA; V gene: TRBV18; CDR3 protein: CASSRQDSSPTTNEKLFF; CDR3 DNA: TGTGCCAGCTCCCGACAGGACAGCAGTCCAACAACTAATGAAAAACTGTTTTTT